The clone carrying this T cell receptor beta chain has ten or more counts. This record belongs to a study of T cells after yellow fever vaccination. CDR1 KGHDR and CDR2 SFDVKD come from the germline V gene. V lost 2 bases to trimming and J lost 8 bases, with 7 bases between them. This CDR3 has 12 residues. TCRdb redid the calling of the 5' RACE reads with MiXCR, one entry per CDR3 protein. The top ten hold under 0.7% of the sample, which has 110,000 to 150,000 distinct CDR3 sequences, under 8% seen once. The chain uses TRBV24-1 and TRBJ2-3; D remains unclear. Sequenced material: CD4+ T cells sorted from PBMCs, taken 10 days after the yellow fever booster vaccination. This receptor was identified in a man aged 25-45 years who received the YFV17D yellow fever vaccine. This CDR3 reads CATSDWASTQYF. CDR3 DNA sequence: TGTGCCACCAGTGATTGGGCCAGTACGCAGTATTTT.